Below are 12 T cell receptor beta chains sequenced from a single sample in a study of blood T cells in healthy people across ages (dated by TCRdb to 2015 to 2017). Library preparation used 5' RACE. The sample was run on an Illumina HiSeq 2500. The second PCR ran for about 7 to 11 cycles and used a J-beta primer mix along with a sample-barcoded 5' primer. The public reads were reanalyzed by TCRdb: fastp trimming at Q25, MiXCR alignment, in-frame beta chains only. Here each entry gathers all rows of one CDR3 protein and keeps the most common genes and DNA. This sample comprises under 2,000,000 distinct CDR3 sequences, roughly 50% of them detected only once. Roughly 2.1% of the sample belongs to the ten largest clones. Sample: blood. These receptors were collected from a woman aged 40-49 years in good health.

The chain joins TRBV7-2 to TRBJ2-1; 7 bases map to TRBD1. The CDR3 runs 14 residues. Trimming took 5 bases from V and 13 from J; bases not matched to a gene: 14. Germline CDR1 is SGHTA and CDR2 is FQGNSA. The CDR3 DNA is TGTGCCAGCAGCCCTCGACAGGGTGGAGAGACCCAGTTCTTC. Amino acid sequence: CASSPRQGGETQFF.

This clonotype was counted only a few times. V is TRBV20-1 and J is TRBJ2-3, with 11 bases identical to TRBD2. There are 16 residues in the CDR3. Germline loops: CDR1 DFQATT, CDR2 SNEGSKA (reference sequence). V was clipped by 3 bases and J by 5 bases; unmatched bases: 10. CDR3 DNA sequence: TGCAGTGCTAGCACCTCGACTAGCGGGGTGGGAGATACGCAGTATTTT. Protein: CSASTSTSGVGDTQYF.

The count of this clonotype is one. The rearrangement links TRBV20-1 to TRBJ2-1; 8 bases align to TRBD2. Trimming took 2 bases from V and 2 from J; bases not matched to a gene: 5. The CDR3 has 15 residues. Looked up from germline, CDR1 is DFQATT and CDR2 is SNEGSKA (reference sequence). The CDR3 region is CSARPNGRAYNEQFF. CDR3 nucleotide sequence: TGCAGTGCTAGACCGAACGGGAGGGCCTACAATGAGCAGTTCTTC.

Written as DNA, the CDR3 is TGCGCCAGCAGCCAAGTGCAGGGTCGAGGCTACACCTTC. It codes for CASSQVQGRGYTF. The V call is TRBV4-3, the J call TRBJ1-2, with D possibly being TRBD1 (5 bases). Germline CDR1 is LGHNA and CDR2 is YSLEER. V gave up 1 base and J gave up 8 bases, with 11 bases separating them. This CDR3 has 13 amino acids.

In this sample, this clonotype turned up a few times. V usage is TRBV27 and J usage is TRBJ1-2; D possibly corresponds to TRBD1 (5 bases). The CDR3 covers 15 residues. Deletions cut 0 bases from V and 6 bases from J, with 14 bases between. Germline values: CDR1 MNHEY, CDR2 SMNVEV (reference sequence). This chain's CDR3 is CASSLSVPGNHGYTF. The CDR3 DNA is TGTGCCAGCAGTTTATCGGTCCCAGGGAACCATGGCTACACCTTC.

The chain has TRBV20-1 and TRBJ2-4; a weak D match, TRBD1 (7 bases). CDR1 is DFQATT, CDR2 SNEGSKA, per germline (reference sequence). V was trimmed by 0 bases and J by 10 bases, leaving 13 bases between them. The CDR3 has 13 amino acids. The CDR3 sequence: CSARDVQGGIQYF. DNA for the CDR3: TGCAGTGCTAGAGATGTGCAGGGGGGAATTCAGTACTTC.

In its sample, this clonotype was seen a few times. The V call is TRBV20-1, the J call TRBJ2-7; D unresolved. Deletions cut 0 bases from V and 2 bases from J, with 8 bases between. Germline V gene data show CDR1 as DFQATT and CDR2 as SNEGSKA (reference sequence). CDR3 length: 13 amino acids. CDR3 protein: CSARDRTAYEQYF. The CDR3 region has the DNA TGCAGTGCTAGAGATCGTACAGCCTACGAGCAGTACTTC.

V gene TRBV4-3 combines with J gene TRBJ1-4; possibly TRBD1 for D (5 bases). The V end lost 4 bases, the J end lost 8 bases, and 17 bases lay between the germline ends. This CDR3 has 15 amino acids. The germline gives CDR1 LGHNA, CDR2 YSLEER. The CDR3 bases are TGCGCCAGCAGCCCCGGGCAGGGTTCACCAGAAAAACTGTTTTTT. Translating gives CASSPGQGSPEKLFF.

In DNA form, the CDR3 reads TGCAGTGCTAGAGAAGGGGGTTGGTTAACCTCACCCCTCCACTTT. Its translation: CSAREGGWLTSPLHF. V and J are TRBV20-1 and TRBJ1-6; a possible D gene is TRBD1 (6 bases). Germline loops: CDR1 DFQATT, CDR2 SNEGSKA (reference sequence). V dropped 0 bases and J dropped 10 bases, with 16 bases sitting between them. CDR3 size: 15 residues.

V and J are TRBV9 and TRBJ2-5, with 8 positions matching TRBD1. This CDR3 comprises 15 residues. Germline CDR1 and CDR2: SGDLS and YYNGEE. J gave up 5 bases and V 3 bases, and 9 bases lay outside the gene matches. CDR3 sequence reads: CASSAGQGGFETQYF. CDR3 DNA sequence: TGTGCCAGCAGCGCAGGACAGGGAGGATTTGAGACCCAGTACTTC.

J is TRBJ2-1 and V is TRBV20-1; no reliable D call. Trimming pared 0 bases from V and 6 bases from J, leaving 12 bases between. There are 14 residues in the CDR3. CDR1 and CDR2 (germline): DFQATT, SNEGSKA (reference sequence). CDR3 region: CSARDLLKPNEQFF. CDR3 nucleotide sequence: TGCAGTGCTAGAGACCTGCTAAAGCCCAATGAGCAGTTCTTC.

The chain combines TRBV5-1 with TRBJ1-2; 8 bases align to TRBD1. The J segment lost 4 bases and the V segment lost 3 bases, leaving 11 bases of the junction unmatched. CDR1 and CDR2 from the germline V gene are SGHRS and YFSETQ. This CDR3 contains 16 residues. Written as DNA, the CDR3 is TGCGCCAGCAGCTGGGGGACAGGCCCTACCATCTATGGCTACACCTTC. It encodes CASSWGTGPTIYGYTF.